The 15 T cell receptor beta chains reported below all come from one sample, sequenced in a study of human T cells and chemical hapten exposure. From the RACE reads, TCRdb called clonotypes with MiXCR, one entry per CDR3 protein. This table has more than 85,000 distinct CDR3 sequences, 9.2% appearing once. Time point described: patch test 2, 6 weeks after DPC sensitization. Stated treatment: therapeutic diphenylcyclopropenone sensitization with weekly scalp DPC. The starting material was whole blood, obtained in connection with sensitization to the hapten diphenylcyclopropenone (DPC). These receptors came from a woman aged 40 to 50 with alopecia areata. Some clones in this sample may be carry-over from other donors' samples.

This clonotype was observed at least ten times. The rearrangement links TRBV7-9 to TRBJ1-6; D call uncertain. V lost 2 bases and J lost 0, with 2 bases in between. Germline-derived CDR1 and CDR2 are SEHNR and FQNEAQ (reference sequence). The CDR3 sequence is 14 residues long. The CDR3 bases are TGTGCCAGCAGCTTAATCTCCTATAATTCACCCCTCCACTTT. Amino acids: CASSLISYNSPLHF. The full variable domain, its missing parts supplied by reference TRBV7-9 and TRBJ1-6, is DTGVSQNPRHKITKRGQNVTFRCDPISEHNRLYWYRQTLGQGPEFLTYFQNEAQLEKSRLLSDRFSAERPKGSFSTLEIQRTEQGDSAMYLCASSLISYNSPLHFGNGTRLTVT.

This clonotype was counted between two and nine times. V usage is TRBV7-9 and J usage is TRBJ2-3; no firm D call. V gave up 2 bases and J gave up 1 base, with 7 bases separating them. This CDR3 has 14 residues. Germline V gene lookup returns CDR1 SEHNR and CDR2 FQNEAQ (reference sequence). The CDR3 DNA reads as TGTGCCAGCAGCTTAAGCTGGCGCACAGATACGCAGTATTTT. Residues: CASSLSWRTDTQYF.

Ten or more counts support this clonotype. Germline is not matched at one junction end, which may reflect a read error. J is TRBJ2-3 and V is TRBV5-1, with 8 bases lining up with TRBD2. The CDR3 is 12 amino acids. Per germline, CDR1 SGHRS and CDR2 YFSETQ. Written as DNA, the CDR3 is TGTGCCAGCAGCTTAGCGGGGGATACGCAGTATTTT. It encodes CASSLAGDTQYF. Full variable domain (missing parts from reference TRBV5-1 and TRBJ2-3): KAGVTQTPRYLIKTRGQQVTLSCSPISGHRSVSWYQQTPGQGLQFLFEYFSETQRNKGNFPGRFSGRQFSNSRSEMNVSTLELGDSALYLCASSLAGDTQYFGPGTRLTVL.

The chain carries TRBV3-1 and TRBJ1-6, with D uncertain. Trimming pared 4 bases from V and 7 bases from J, leaving 8 bases between. Germline CDR1 is LGHDT and CDR2 is YNNKEL (reference sequence). This CDR3 has 13 residues. For the CDR3, the DNA is TGTGCCAGCAGCCCGTTGGCCAATTCACCCCTCCACTTT. It codes for CASSPLANSPLHF.

The CDR3 reads CSAGDGRTYEQYF. The CDR3 nucleotides read TGCAGCGCCGGGGATGGGCGCACCTACGAGCAGTACTTC. The gene calls are TRBV29-1 and TRBJ2-7, with a tentative D call TRBD2 (5 bases). Germline assignment: CDR1 SQVTM and CDR2 ANQGSEA. This CDR3 comprises 13 residues. V was shortened by 7 bases and J by 2 bases, with 15 bases between the two germline ends.

The V and J genes are TRBV28 and TRBJ1-1; TRBD1 agrees at 8 bases. The ends lost 6 bases at V and 1 base at J; junction bases unmatched: 7. Looked up from germline, CDR1 is MDHEN and CDR2 is SYDVKM. The CDR3 runs to 15 residues. The CDR3 nucleotides read TGTGCCAGCAGATCGACGGACAGGGCGAACACTGAAGCTTTCTTT. Translation: CASRSTDRANTEAFF.

The V call is TRBV6-2 or TRBV6-3, the J call TRBJ2-5; tentative D call: TRBD1 (5 bases). Germline lookup yields CDR1 MNHEY and CDR2 SVGEGT. The ends were cut back, 2 bases at V and 2 bases at J, with 15 bases in the middle. This CDR3 contains 16 residues. The CDR3 loop is CASSYTRKGQQETQYF. The CDR3 DNA follows: TGTGCCAGCAGTTACACGCGTAAAGGACAACAAGAGACCCAGTACTTC.

This chain uses TRBV6-1 with TRBJ2-7; 9 nucleotides align to TRBD1. The CDR3 length is 14 residues. From germline, CDR1 is MNHNS and CDR2 SASEGT. Losses at the gene ends were 6 bases for V and 3 bases for J; bases not matched to a gene: 6. As DNA, the CDR3 is TGTGCCAGCAGGGCCGGGACAGGGATCTACGAGCAGTACTTC. The encoded protein is CASRAGTGIYEQYF.

The chain links TRBV5-4 to TRBJ1-1; D may be TRBD1 (5 bases). Germline CDR1 is SGHNT and CDR2 is YYREEE (reference sequence). The CDR3 totals 12 residues. V was cut by 2 bases and J by 7 bases, with 9 bases left in between. The CDR3, as DNA: TGTGCCAGCAGCTTCTGGGGCGGTGAAGCTTTCTTT. Protein: CASSFWGGEAFF.

This clonotype was seen only a few times. The rearrangement links TRBV6-5 to TRBJ2-5, with 7 positions matching TRBD1. Germline trimming cut 6 bases from V and 5 bases from J; bases unmatched to any gene: 3. This CDR3 comprises 12 residues. In germline, CDR1 is MNHEY, CDR2 SVGAGI. CDR3 sequence (DNA): TGTGCCAGCAGCCCGACAGGGGAGACCCAGTACTTC. Encoded protein: CASSPTGETQYF.

As regards this clonotype: At one boundary the junction diverges from the germline segment, which might be a read error. The rearrangement joins TRBV12-3 or TRBV12-4 to TRBJ1-2; D unresolved. The CDR3 consists of 12 residues. The CDR3 sequence is CASSPDNYGCTF. CDR3 nucleotides: TGTGCCAGCAGCCCAGATAACTATGGCTGCACCTTC.

This clonotype was seen repeatedly, ten times or more. The V call is TRBV7-8, the J call TRBJ2-7, with 7 bases identical to TRBD1. After removal of 5 bases from V and 1 base from J, the junction contained 8 bases not matched to a gene. CDR1 is SGHVS and CDR2 is FQNEAQ in the germline V gene. This CDR3 region has 15 residues. The CDR3 here is CASSHDRVGSYEQYF. The CDR3 region has the DNA TGTGCCAGCAGCCATGACAGGGTGGGGTCCTACGAGCAGTACTTC.

The sample holds many counts of this clonotype. Written as DNA, the CDR3 is TGTGCCAGCAACAGGCAGGATAGGGAGACCCAGTACTTC. Protein sequence: CASNRQDRETQYF. The gene calls are TRBV12-3 or TRBV12-4 and TRBJ2-5, with D tentatively TRBD1 (5 bases). Trimming took off 7 bases at V and 5 bases at J, with 14 bases between the two ends. This CDR3 has 13 amino acids.

This clonotype appeared many times. This chain joins TRBV10-1 and TRBJ1-4, with D unresolved. Trimming removed 2 bases at V and 3 bases at J, with 7 bases between. The V gene's germline CDR1 is WNHNN and CDR2 SYGVQD (reference sequence). This CDR3 has 14 amino acids. The CDR3 coding sequence is TGCGCCAGCAGTGAGGGGATCGCTAATGAAAAACTGTTTTTT. Its protein is CASSEGIANEKLFF.

This clonotype was counted only a few times. CDR3 amino acids: CASSPDRGRTETQYF. The CDR3 bases are TGTGCCAGCAGCCCGGACAGGGGGCGAACGGAGACCCAGTACTTC. J is TRBJ2-5 and V is TRBV7-2, with 11 bases identical to TRBD1. Germline V gene data show CDR1 as SGHTA and CDR2 as FQGNSA. Trimming at V came to 5 bases and at J to 5 bases, leaving 7 bases not matched to a gene. This CDR3 is built from 15 residues. Full variable domain (remainder filled in from reference TRBV7-2 and TRBJ2-5): GAGVSQSPSNKVTEKGKDVELRCDPISGHTALYWYRQSLGQGLEFLIYFQGNSAPDKSGLPSDRFSAERTGGSVSTLTIQRTQQEDSAVYLCASSPDRGRTETQYFGPGTRLLVL.